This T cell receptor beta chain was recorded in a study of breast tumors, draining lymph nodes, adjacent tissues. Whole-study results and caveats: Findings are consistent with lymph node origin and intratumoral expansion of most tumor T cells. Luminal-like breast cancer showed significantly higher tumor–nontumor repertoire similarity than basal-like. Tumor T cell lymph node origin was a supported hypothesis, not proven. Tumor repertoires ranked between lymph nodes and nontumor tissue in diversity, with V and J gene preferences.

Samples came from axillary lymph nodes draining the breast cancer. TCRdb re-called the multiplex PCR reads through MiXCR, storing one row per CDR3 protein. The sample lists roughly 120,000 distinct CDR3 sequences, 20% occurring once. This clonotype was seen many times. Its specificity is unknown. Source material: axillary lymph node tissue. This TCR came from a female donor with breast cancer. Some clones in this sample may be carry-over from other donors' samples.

Here the CDR3 DNA reads TGCGCCAGCAGCAGCACAGGGAACCAGAATGAAAAACTGTTTTTT. Translating it yields CASSSTGNQNEKLFF. The gene calls are TRBV5-1 and TRBJ1-4; possible D gene TRBD1, 6 bases. The V end was cut by 4 bases, the J end by 5 bases, with 15 bases between. The length of the CDR3 is 15 residues. Germline V lookup: CDR1 SGHRS, CDR2 YFSETQ.